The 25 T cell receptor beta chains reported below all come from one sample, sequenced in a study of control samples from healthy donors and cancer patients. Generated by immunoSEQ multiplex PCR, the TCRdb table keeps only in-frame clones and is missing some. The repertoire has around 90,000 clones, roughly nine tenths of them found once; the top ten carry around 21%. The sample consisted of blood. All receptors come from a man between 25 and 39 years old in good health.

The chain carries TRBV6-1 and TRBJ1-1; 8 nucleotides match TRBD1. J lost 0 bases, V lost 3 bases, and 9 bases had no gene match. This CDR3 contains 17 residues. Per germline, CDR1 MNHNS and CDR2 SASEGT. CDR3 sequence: CASSDGARGRLNTEAFF. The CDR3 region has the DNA TGTGCCAGCAGTGATGGGGCCAGGGGGCGCCTGAACACTGAAGCTTTCTTT.

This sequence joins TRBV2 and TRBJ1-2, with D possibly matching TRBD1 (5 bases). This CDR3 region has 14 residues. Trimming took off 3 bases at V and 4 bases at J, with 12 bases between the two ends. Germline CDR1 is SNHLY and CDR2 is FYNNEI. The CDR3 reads CASSDPGDLYGYTF. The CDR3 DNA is TGTGCCAGCAGTGACCCGGGGGACCTCTATGGCTACACCTTC.

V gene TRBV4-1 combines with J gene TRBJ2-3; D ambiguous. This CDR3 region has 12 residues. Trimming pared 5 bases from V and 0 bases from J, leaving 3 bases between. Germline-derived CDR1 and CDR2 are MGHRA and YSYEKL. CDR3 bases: TGCGCCAGCAGCGAGAGCACAGATACGCAGTATTTT. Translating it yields CASSESTDTQYF.

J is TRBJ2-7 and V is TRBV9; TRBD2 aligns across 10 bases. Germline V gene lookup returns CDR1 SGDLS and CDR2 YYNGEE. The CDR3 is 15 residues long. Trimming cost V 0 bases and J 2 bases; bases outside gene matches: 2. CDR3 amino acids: CASSVGSGGAYEQYF. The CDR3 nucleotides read TGTGCCAGCAGCGTAGGGAGCGGGGGGGCCTACGAGCAGTACTTC.

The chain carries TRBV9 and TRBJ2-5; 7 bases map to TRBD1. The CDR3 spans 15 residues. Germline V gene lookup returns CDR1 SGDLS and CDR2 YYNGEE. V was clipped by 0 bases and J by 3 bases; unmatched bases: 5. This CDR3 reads CASSVGGQKKETQYF. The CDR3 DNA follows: TGTGCCAGCAGCGTAGGGGGACAGAAAAAAGAGACCCAGTACTTC.

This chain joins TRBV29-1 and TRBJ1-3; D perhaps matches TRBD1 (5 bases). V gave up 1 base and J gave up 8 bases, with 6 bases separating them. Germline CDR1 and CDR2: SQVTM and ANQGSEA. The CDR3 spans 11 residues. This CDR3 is CSVEVGDTIYF. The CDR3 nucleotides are TGCAGCGTTGAAGTGGGGGACACCATATATTTT.

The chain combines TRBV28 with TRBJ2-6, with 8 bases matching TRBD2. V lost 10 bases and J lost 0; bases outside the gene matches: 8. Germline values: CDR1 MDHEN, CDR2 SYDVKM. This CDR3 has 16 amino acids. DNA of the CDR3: TGTGCCACCAACCTAGCGGGCCACTCTGGGGCCAACGTCCTGACTTTC. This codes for CATNLAGHSGANVLTF.

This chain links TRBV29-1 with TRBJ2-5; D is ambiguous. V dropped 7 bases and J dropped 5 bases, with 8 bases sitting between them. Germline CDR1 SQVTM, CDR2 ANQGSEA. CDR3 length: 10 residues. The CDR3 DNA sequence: TGCAGCGCCAAGGCTGAGACCCAGTACTTC. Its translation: CSAKAETQYF.

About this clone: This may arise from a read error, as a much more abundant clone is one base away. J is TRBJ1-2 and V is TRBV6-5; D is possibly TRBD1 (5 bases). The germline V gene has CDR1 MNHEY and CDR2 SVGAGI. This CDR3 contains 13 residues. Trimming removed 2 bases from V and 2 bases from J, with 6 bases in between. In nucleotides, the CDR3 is TGTGCCAGCAGTTACGGGGGGAACTATGGCTACACCTTC. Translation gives CASSYGGNYGYTF.

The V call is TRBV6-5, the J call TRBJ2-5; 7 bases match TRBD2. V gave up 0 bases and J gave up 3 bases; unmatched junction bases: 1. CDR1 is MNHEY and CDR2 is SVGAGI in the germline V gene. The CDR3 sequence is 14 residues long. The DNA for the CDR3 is TGTGCCAGCAGTTACTCCCGGGGGGAAGAGACCCAGTACTTC. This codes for CASSYSRGEETQYF.

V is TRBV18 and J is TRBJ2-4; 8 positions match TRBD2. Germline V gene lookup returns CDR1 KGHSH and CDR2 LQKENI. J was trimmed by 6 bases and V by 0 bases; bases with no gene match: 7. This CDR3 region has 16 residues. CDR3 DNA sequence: TGTGCCAGCTCACCACCAAGTATCGGGGGGGGAAACATTCAGTACTTC. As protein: CASSPPSIGGGNIQYF.

The CDR3 reads CASSLRPGQSEVREKLFF. The CDR3 bases are TGTGCCAGCAGTTTACGCCCGGGACAGTCGGAGGTTCGGGAAAAACTGTTTTTT. The chain employs TRBV27 and TRBJ1-4; TRBD1 matches 7 bases. Germline loops: CDR1 MNHEY, CDR2 SMNVEV (reference sequence). The trim removed 2 bases at V and 8 bases at J, leaving 17 bases unmatched. The CDR3 runs 18 residues.

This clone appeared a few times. The CDR3 region has the DNA TGTGCCAGCAGCTTTGGGGCGGGATTCGGTGGCTACACCTTC. Translation: CASSFGAGFGGYTF. This sequence joins TRBV12-1 and TRBJ1-2. TRBV12-1 corresponds to a pseudogene. The CDR3 is made up of 14 amino acids.

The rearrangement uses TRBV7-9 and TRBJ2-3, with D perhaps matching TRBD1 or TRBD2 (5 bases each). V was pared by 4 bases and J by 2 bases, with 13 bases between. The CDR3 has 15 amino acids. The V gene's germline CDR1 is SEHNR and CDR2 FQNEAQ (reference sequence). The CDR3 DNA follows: TGTGCCAGCAGCTCGGGGCCGGAGCTCACAGATACGCAGTATTTT. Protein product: CASSSGPELTDTQYF.

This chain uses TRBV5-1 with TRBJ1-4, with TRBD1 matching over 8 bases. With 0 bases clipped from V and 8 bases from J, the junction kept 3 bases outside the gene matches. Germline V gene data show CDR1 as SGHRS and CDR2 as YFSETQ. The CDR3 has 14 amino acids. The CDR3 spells CASSLEAGGEKLFF. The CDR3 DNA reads TGCGCCAGCAGCTTGGAAGCAGGGGGCGAAAAACTGTTTTTT.

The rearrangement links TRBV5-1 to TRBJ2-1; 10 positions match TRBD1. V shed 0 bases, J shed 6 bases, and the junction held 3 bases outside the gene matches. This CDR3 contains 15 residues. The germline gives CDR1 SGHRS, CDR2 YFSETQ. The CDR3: CASSLAGTGVNEQFF. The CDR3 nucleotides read TGCGCCAGCAGCTTGGCCGGGACAGGGGTCAATGAGCAGTTCTTC.

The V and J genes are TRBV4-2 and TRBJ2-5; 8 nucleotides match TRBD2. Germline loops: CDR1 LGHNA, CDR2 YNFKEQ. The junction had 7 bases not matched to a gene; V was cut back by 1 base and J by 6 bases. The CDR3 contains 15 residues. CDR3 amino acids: CASSQVIAGLQTQYF. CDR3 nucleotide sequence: TGTGCCAGCAGCCAAGTAATAGCGGGGCTGCAGACCCAGTACTTC.

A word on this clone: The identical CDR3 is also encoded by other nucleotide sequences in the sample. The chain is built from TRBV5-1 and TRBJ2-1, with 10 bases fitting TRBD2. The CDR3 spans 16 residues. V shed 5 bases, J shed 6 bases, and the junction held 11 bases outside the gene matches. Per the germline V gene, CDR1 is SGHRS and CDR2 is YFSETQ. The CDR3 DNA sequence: TGCGCCAGCAGGGAAAAGAGCGGGGGGGCCCCCAATGAGCAGTTCTTC. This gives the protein CASREKSGGAPNEQFF. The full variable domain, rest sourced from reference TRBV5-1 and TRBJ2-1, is KAGVTQTPRYLIKTRGQQVTLSCSPISGHRSVSWYQQTPGQGLQFLFEYFSETQRNKGNFPGRFSGRQFSNSRSEMNVSTLELGDSALYLCASREKSGGAPNEQFFGPGTRLTVL.

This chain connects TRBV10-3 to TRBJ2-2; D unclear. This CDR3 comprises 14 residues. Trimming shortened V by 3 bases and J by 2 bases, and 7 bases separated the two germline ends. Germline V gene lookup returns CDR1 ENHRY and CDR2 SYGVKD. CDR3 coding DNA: TGTGCCATCAGTGATAAGGACAACACCGGGGAGCTGTTTTTT. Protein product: CAISDKDNTGELFF.

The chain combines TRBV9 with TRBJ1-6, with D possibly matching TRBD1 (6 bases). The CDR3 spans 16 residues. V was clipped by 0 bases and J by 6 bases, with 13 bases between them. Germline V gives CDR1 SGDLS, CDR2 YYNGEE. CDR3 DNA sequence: TGTGCCAGCAGCGTAGAGGGTCCAGGGGTTAATTCACCCCTCCACTTT. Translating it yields CASSVEGPGVNSPLHF.

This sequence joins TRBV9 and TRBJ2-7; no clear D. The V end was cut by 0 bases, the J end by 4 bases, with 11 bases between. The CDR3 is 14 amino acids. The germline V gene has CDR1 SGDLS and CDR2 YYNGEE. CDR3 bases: TGTGCCAGCAGCGTAGGCGGCAGGTCTTACGAGCAGTACTTC. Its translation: CASSVGGRSYEQYF.

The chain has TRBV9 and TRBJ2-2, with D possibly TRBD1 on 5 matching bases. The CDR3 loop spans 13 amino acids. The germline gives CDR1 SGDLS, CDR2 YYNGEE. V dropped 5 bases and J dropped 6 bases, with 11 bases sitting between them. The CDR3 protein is CASSTGSSGELFF. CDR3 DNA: TGTGCCAGCAGTACAGGATCGTCCGGGGAGCTGTTTTTT.

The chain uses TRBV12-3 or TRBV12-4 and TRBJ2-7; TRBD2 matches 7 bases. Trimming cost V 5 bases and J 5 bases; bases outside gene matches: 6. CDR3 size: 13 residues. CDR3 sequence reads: CASSRGGAHEQYF. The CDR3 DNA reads TGTGCCAGCAGTCGGGGAGGGGCGCACGAGCAGTACTTC.

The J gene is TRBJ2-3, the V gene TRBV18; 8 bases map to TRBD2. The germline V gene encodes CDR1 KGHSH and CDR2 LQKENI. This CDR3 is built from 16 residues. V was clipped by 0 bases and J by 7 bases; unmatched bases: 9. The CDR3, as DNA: TGTGCCAGCTCACCACCTAGCGGGGCGGACCTCTATACGCAGTATTTT. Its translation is CASSPPSGADLYTQYF.

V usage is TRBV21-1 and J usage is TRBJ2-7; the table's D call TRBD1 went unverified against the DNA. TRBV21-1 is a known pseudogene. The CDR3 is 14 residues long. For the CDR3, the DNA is TGTGCCAGCAGCAAACAGGCTTACTCCTACGAGCAGTACTTC. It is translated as CASSKQAYSYEQYF.